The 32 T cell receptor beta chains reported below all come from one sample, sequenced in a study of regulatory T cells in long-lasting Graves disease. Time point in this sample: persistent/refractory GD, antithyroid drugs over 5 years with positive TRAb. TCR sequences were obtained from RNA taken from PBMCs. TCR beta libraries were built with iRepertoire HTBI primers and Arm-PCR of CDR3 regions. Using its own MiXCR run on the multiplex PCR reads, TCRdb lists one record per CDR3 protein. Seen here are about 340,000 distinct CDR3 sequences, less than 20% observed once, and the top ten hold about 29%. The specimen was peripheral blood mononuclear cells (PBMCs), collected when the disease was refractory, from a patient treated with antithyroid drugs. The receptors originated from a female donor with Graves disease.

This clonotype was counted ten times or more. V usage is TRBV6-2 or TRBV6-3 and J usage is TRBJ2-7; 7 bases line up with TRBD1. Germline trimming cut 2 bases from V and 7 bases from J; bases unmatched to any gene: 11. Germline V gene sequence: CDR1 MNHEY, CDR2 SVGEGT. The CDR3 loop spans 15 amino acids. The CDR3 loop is CASSYPQGEQREQYF. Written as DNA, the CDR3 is TGTGCCAGCAGTTACCCCCAGGGGGAGCAAAGAGAGCAGTACTTC.

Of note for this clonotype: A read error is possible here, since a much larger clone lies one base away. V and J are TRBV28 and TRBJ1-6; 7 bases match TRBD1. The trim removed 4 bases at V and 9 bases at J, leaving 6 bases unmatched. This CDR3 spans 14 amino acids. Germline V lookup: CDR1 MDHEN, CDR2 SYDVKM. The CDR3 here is CASSSDRFSSPLHF. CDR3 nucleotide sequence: TGTGCCAGCAGTTCGGACAGGTTTAGTTCACCCCTCCACTTT.

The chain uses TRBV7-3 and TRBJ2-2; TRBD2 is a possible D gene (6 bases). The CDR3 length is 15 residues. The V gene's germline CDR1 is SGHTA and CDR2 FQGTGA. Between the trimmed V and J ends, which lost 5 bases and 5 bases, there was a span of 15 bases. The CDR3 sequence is CASSPVSGPTGELFF. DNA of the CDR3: TGTGCCAGCAGCCCCGTTAGCGGACCTACCGGGGAGCTGTTTTTT.

Here the CDR3 reads CASSYATGGFGTQYF. CDR3 in DNA: TGTGCCAGCAGTTACGCGACAGGGGGCTTTGGGACCCAGTACTTC. The chain employs TRBV6-5 and TRBJ2-5; 10 bases fit TRBD1. V gave up 2 bases and J gave up 7 bases; unmatched junction bases: 7. CDR1 is MNHEY, CDR2 SVGAGI, per germline. CDR3 size: 15 residues.

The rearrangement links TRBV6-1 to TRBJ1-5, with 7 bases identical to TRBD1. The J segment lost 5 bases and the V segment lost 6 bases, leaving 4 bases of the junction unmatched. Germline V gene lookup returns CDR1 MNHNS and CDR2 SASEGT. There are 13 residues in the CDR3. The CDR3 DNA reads TGTGCCAGCAGATCCGGGACAGATCAGCCCCAGCATTTT. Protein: CASRSGTDQPQHF.

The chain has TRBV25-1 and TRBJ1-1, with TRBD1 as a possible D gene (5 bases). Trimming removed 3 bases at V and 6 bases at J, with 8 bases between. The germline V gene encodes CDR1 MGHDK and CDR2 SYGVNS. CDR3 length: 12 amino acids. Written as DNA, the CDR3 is TGTGCCAGCAGTGAGACGGGGGCTGAAGCTTTCTTT. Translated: CASSETGAEAFF.

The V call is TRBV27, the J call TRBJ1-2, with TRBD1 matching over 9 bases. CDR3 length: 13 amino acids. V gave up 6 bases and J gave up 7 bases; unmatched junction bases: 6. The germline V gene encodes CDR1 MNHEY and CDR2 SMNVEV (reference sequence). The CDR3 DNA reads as TGTGCCAGCAGGATCGGACAGGGGTTTGGCTACACCTTC. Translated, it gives CASRIGQGFGYTF.

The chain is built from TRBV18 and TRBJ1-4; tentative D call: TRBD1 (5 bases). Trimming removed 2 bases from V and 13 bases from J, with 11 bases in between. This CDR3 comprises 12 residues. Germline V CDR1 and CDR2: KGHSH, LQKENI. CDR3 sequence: CASSPGGSGLFF. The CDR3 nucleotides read TGTGCCAGCTCACCAGGGGGTTCCGGACTGTTTTTT.

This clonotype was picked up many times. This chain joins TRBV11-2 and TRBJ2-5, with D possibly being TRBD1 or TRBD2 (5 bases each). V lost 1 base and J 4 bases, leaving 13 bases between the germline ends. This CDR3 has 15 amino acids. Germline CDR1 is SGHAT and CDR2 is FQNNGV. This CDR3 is CASSLGRLGVETQYF. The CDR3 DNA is TGTGCCAGCAGCTTAGGTCGGCTGGGGGTAGAGACCCAGTACTTC.

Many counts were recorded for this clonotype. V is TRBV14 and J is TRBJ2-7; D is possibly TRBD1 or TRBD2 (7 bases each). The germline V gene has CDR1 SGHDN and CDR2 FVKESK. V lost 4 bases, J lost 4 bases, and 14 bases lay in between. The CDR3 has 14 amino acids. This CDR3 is CASSRYRGGYEQYF. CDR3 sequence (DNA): TGTGCCAGCAGCCGCTACAGGGGAGGGTACGAGCAGTACTTC. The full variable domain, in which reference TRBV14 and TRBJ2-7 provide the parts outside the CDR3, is EAGVTQFPSHSVIEKGQTVTLRCDPISGHDNLYWYRRVMGKEIKFLLHFVKESKQDESGMPNNRFLAERTGGTYSTLKVQPAELEDSGVYFCASSRYRGGYEQYFGPGTRLTVT.

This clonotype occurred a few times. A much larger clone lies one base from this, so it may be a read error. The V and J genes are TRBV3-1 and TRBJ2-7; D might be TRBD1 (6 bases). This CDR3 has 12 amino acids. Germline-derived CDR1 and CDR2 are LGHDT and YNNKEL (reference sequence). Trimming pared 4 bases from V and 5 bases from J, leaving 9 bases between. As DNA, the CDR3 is TGTGCCAGCAGCCGGACAGTCCACGAGCAGTACTTC. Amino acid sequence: CASSRTVHEQYF.

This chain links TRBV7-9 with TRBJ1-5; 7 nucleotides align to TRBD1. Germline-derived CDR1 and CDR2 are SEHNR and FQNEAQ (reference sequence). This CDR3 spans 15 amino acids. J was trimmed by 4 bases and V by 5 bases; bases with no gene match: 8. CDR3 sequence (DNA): TGTGCCAGCAGCCCCCGGTCGGACAGGAATCAGCCCCAGCATTTT. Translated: CASSPRSDRNQPQHF.

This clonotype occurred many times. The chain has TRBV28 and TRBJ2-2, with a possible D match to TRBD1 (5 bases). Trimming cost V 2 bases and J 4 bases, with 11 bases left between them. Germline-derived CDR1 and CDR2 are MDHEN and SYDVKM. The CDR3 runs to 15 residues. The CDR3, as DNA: TGTGCCAGCAGTTTACCTTTTAGGGGCACCGGGGAGCTGTTTTTT. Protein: CASSLPFRGTGELFF.

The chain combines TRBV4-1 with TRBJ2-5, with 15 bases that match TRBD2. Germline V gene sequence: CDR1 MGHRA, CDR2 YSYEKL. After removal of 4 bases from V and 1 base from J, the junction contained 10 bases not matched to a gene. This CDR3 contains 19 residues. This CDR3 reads CASSPAGTSGGSRQETQYF. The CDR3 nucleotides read TGCGCCAGCAGCCCAGCCGGGACTAGCGGGGGGTCACGCCAAGAGACCCAGTACTTC.

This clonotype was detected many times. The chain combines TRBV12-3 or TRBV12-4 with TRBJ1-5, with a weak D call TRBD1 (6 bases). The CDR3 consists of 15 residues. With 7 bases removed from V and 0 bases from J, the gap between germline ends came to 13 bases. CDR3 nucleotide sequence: TGTGCCAGCAAAACAGGGAATTATAGCAATCAGCCCCAGCATTTT. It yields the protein CASKTGNYSNQPQHF.

CDR3 region: CASSRLAGANTGELFF. The CDR3 DNA sequence: TGTGCCAGCAGCCGTCTAGCGGGAGCCAACACCGGGGAGCTGTTTTTT. V is TRBV7-3 and J is TRBJ2-2; 10 bases are shared with TRBD2. There are 16 residues in the CDR3. Trimming removed 5 bases from V and 2 bases from J; junction bases left unmatched: 5. Germline V gene lookup returns CDR1 SGHTA and CDR2 FQGTGA.

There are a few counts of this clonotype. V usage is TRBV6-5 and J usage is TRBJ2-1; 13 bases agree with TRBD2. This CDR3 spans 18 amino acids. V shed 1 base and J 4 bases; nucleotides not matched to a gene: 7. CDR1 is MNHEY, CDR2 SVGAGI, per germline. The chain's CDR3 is CASSYLKSTSGRYNEQFF. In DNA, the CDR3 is TGTGCCAGCAGTTACTTGAAATCGACTAGCGGGAGGTACAATGAGCAGTTCTTC.

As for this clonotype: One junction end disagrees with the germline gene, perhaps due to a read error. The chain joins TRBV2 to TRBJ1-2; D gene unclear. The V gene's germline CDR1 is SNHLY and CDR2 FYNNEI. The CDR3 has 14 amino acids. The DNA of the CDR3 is TGTGCCTGCAGTATTGCGGATAGTAACTATGGCTACACCTTC. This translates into CACSIADSNYGYTF.

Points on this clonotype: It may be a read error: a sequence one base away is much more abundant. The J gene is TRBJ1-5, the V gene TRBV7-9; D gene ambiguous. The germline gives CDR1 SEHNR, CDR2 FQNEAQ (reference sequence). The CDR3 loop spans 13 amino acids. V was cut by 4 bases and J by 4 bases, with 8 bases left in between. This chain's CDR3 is CASSSEGNQPQHF. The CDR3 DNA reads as TGTGCCAGCAGCTCCGAGGGAAATCAGCCCCAGCATTTT.

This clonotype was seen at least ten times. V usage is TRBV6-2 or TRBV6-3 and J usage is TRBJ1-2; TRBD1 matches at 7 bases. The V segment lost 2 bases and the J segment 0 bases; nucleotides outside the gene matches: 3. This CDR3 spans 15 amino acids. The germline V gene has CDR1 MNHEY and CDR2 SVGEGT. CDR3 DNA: TGTGCCAGCAGTTACCACAGGGGAGCTAACTATGGCTACACCTTC. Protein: CASSYHRGANYGYTF.

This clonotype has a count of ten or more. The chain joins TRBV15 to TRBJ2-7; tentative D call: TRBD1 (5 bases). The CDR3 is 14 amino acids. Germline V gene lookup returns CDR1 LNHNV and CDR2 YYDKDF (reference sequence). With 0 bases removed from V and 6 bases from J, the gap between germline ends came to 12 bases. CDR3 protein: CATSRDTRVGEQYF. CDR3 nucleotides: TGTGCCACCAGCAGAGATACCAGGGTAGGCGAGCAGTACTTC.

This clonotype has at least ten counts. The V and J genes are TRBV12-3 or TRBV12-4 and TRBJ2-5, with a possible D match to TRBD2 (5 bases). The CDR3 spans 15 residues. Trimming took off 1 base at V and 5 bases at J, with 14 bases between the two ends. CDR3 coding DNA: TGTGCCAGCAGTTTAGGCGGGCAGGTCGACGAGACCCAGTACTTC. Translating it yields CASSLGGQVDETQYF.

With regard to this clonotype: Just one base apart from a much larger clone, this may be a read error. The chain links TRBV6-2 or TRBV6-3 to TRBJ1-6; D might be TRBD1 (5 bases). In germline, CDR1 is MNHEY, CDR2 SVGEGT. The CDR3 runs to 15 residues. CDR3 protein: CTSSGGHTYNSPLHF. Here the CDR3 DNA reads TGTACCAGCAGTGGTGGACATACCTATAATTCACCCCTCCACTTT.

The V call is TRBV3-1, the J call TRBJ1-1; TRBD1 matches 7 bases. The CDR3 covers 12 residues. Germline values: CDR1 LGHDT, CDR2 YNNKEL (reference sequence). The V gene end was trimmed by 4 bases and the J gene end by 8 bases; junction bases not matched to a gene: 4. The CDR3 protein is CASSRGQREAFF. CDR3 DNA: TGTGCCAGCAGCCGGGGACAGAGGGAAGCTTTCTTT.

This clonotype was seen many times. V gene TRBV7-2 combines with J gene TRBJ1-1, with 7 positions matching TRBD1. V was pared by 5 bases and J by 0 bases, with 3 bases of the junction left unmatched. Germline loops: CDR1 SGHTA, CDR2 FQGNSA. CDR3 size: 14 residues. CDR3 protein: CASSEDRVNTEAFF. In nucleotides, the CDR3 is TGTGCCAGCAGCGAAGACAGGGTGAACACTGAAGCTTTCTTT.

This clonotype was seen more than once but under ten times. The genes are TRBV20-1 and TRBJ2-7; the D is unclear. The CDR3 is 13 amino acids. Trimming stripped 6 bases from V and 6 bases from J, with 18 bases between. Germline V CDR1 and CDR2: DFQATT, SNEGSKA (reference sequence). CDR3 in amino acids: CSASGDKSPEQYF. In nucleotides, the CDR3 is TGCAGTGCAAGTGGGGATAAGTCGCCCGAGCAGTACTTC.

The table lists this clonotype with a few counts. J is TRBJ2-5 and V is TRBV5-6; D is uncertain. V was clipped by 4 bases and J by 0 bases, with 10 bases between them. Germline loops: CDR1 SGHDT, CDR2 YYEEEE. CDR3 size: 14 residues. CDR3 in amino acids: CASSPTSYQETQYF. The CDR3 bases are TGTGCCAGCAGCCCGACGTCATACCAAGAGACCCAGTACTTC.

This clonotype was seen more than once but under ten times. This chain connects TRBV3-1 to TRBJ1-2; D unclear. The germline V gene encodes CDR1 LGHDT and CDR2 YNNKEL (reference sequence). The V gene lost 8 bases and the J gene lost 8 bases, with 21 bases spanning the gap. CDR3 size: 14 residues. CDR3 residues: CASGVQGRRGGYTF. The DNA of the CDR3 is TGTGCCAGCGGAGTACAAGGGCGAAGAGGAGGCTACACCTTC.

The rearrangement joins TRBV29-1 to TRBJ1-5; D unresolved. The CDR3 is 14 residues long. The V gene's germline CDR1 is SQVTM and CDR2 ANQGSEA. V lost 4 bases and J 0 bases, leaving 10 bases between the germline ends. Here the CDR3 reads CSVAISNSNQPQHF. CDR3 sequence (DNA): TGCAGCGTTGCAATCTCCAATAGCAATCAGCCCCAGCATTTT.

CDR3 bases: TGTGCCAGCAGACAGCCCCGGACTAGCGGGAGTTCCGGGGAGCTGTTTTTT. It specifies CASRQPRTSGSSGELFF. The rearrangement links TRBV7-8 to TRBJ2-2, with TRBD2 identical over 13 bases. This CDR3 region has 17 residues. V gave up 6 bases and J gave up 6 bases; unmatched junction bases: 10. In germline, CDR1 is SGHVS, CDR2 FQNEAQ.

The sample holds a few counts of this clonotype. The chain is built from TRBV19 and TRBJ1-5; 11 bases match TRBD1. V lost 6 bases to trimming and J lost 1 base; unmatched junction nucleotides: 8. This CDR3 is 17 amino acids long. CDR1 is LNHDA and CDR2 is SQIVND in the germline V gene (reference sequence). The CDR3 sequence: CASRSDRGLWSNQPQHF. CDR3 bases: TGTGCCAGTAGATCGGACAGGGGGCTATGGAGCAATCAGCCCCAGCATTTT.

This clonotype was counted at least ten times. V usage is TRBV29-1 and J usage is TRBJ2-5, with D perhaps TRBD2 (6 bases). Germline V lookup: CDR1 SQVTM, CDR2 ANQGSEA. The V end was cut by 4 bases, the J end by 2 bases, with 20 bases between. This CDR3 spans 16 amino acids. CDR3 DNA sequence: TGCAGCGTTGGGGCGGTGATGGGGGGTGAACAAGAGACCCAGTACTTC. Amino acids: CSVGAVMGGEQETQYF. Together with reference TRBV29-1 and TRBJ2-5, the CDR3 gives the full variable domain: SAVISQKPSRDICQRGTSLTIQCQVDSQVTMMFWYRQQPGQSLTLIATANQGSEATYESGFVIDKFPISRPNLTFSTLTVSNMSPEDSSIYLCSVGAVMGGEQETQYFGPGTRLLVL.